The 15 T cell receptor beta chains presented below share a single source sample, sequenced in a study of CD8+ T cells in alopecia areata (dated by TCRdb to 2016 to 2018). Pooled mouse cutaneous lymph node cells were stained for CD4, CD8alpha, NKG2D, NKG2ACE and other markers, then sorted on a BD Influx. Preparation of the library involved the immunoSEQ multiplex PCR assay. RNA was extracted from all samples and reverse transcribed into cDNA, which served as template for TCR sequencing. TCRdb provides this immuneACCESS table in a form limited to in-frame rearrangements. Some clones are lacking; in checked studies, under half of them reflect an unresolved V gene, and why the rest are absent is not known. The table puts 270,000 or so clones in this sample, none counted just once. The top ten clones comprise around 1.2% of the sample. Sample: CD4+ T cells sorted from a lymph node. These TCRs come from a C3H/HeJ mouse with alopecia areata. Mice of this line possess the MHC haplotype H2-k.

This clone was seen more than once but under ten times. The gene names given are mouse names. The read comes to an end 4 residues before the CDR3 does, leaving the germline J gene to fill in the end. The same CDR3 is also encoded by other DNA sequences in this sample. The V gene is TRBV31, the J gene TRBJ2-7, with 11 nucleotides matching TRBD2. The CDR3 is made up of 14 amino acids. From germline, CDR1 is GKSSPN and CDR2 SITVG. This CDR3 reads CAWSLRTGGNEQYF. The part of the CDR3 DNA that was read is TGTGCCTGGAGTCTAAGGACTGGGGGGAAT.

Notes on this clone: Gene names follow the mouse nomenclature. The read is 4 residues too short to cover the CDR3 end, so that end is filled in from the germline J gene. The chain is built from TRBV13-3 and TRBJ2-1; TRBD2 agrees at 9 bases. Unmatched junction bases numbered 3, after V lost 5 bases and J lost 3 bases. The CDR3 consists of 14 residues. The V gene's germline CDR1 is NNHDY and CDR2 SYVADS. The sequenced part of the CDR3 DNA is TGTGCCAGCAGAGACTGGGGGATCTATGCT. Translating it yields CASRDWGIYA. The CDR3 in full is CASRDWGIYAEQFF.

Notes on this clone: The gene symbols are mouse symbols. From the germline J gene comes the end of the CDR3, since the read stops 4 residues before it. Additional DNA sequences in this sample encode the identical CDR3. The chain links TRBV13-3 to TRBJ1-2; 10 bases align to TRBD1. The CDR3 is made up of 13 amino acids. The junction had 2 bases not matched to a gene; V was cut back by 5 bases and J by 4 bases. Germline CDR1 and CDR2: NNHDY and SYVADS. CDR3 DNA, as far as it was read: TGTGCCAGCAGGCGGGACAGGGGCTCC. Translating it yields CASRRDRGS. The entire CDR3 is CASRRDRGSDYTF.

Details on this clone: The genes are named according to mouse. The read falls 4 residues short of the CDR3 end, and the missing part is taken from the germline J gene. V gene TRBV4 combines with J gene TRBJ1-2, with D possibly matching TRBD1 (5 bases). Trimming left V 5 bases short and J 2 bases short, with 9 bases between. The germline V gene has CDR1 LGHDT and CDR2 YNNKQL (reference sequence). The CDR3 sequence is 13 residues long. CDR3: CASSQGRNSDYTF. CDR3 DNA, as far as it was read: TGTGCCAGCAGCCAGGGAAGGAACTCC.

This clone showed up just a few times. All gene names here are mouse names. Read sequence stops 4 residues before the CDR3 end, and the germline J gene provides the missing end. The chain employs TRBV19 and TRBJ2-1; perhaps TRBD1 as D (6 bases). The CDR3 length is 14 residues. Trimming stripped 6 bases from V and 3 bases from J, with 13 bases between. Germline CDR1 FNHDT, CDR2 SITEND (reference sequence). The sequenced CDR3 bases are TGTGCCAGCACTCAGGGGATCGGCTATGCT. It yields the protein CASTQGIGYA. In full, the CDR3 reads CASTQGIGYAEQFF.

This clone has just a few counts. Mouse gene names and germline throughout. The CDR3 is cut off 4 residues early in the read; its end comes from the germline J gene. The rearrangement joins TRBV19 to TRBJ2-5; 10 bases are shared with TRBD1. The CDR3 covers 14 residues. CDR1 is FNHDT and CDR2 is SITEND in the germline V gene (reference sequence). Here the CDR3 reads CASRRQGAEDTQYF. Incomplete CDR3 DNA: TGTGCCAGCAGAAGACAGGGGGCTGAGGAC.

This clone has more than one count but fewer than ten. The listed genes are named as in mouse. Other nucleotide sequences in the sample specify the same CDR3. The CDR3: CASSGGGNYAEQFF. The covered CDR3 bases are TGTGCCAGCAGTGGGGGGGGGAACTATGCT. The chain couples TRBV13-1 to TRBJ2-1; 7 nucleotides agree with TRBD2. The read terminates 4 residues ahead of where the CDR3 ends, so the germline J gene completes it. The CDR3 is 14 residues long. The trim removed 3 bases at V and 1 base at J, leaving 1 base unmatched. CDR1 is NSHNY, CDR2 SYGAGN, per germline.

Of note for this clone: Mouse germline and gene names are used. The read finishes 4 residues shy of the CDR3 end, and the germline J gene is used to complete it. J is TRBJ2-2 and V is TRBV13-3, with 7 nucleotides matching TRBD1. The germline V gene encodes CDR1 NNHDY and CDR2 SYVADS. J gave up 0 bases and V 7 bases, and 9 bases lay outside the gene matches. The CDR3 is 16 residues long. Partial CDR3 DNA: TGTGCCAGCCTCCAGGGGGAACTTGCAAACACCGGG. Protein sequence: CASLQGELANTG. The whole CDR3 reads CASLQGELANTGQLYF.

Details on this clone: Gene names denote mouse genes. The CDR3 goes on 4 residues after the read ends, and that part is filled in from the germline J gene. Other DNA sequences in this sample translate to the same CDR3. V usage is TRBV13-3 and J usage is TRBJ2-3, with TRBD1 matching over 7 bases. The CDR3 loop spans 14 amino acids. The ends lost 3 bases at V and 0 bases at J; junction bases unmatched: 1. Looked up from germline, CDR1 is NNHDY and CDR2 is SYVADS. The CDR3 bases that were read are TGTGCCAGCAGTGGACAGGGCAGTGCAGAA. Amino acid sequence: CASSGQGSAE. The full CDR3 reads CASSGQGSAETLYF.

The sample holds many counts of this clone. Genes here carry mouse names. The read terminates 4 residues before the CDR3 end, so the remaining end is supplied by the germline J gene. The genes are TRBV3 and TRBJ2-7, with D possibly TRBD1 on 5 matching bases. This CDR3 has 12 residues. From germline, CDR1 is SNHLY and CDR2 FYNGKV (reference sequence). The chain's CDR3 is CGRGSGYYEQYF. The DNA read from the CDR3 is TGTGGGAGGGGATCTGGCTACTAT.

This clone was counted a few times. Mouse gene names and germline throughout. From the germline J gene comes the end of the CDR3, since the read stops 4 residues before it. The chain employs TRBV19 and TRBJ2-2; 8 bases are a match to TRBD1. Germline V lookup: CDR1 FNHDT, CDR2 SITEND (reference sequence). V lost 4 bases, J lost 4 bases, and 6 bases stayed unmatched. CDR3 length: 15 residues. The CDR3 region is CASSQGAVGTGQLYF. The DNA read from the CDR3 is TGTGCCAGCAGTCAGGGGGCTGTAGGCACCGGG.

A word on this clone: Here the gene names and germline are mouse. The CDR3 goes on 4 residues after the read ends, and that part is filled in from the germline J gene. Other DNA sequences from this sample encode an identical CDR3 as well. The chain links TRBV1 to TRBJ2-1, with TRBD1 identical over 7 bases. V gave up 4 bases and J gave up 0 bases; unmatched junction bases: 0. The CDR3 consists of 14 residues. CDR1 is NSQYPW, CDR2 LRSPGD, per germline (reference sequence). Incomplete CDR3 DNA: TGCACCTGCAGTGGACAGGGTAACTATGCT. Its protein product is CTCSGQGNYA. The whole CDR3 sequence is CTCSGQGNYAEQFF.

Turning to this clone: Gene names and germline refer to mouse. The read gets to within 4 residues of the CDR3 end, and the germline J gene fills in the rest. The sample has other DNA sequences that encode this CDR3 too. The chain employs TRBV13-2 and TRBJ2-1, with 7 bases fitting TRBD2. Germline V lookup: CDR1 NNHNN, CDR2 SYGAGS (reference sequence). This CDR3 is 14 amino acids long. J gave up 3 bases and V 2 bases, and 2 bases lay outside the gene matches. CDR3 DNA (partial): TGTGCCAGCGGTGAATTGGGGGGCTATGCT. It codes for CASGELGGYA. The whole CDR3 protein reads CASGELGGYAEQFF.

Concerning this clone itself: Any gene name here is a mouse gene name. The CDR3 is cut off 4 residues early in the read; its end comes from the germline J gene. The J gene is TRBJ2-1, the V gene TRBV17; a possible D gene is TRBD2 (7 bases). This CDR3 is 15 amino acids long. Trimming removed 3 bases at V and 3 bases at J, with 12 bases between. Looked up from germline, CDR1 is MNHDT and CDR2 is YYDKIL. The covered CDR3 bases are TGTGCTAGCAGTAGTTGGGGGGCGGGCTATGCT. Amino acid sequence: CASSSWGAGYA. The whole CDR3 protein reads CASSSWGAGYAEQFF. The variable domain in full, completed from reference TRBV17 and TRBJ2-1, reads DTTVKQNPRYKLARVGKPVNLICSQTMNHDTMYWYQKKPNQAPKLLLFYYDKILNREADTFEKFQSSRPNNSFCSLYIGSAGLEYSAMYLCASSSWGAGYAEQFFGPGTRLTVL.

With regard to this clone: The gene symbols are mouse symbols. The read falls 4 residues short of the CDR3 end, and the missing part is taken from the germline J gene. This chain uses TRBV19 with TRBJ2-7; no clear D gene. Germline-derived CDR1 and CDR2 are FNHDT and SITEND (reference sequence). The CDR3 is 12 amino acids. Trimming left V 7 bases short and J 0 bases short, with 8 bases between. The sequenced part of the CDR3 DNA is TGTGCCAGCGGAGACAACTCCTAT. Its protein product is CASGDNSY. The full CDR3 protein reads CASGDNSYEQYF.